The following is a T cell receptor (beta chain) sequence with its context. No cognate antigen has been identified for it. No per-base quality is available; no much larger clone lies one base away. V is trimmed back by 0 bases and J by 5 bases, and the junction contains 7 bases that no gene match accounts for. CDR1 and CDR2, looked up from the germline V gene, are SGHRS and YFSETQ. The CDR3 runs 15 amino acids, cysteine and phenylalanine included. Solely the CDR3 DNA is kept, with 45 bases framed from the first base. Participants in the prospective study were enrolled through a virtual design, were aged about 18 to 100 years, and lived in under 25 United States geographic areas. In the prospective study, participants were assigned to cohorts based on the clinical history participants reported in a screening survey and a study questionnaire. For ImmuneRACE Cohort 3, a participant was defined as recovered based on two consecutive negative NP/OP PCR tests, clearance by a healthcare professional, or resolution of symptoms. In the prospective study, whole blood, serum and a nasopharyngeal or oropharyngeal swab were collected from each participant by mobile phlebotomists. Prospective study participants could optionally give additional blood draws and questionnaires over an approximately two-month period. Blood samples from the prospective study were shipped frozen or at room temperature prior to DNA extraction.

The data stem from a study of blood T cell repertoires in COVID-19 (TCRdb year 2020). Study-wide context: The collaborator samples originated in the United States, Italy and Spain and spanned the acute and convalescent phases of COVID-19. Nearly every sample came with metadata listing a de-identified subject ID, COVID-19 status, age in years and sex. Where available, HLA class I and class II types were taken from metadata supplied by the sample provider and were not determined by assay-based typing. The repertoires were released in a freely available public database intended as a resource for research on the immune response to SARS-CoV-2. Deeply sampled blood TCRbeta repertoires from subjects exposed to, actively infected with, or recovered from COVID-19 were included in the dataset. The prospective study material was composed of cDNA or gDNA derived from T cells, B-cell-depleted T cells, or PBMCs. Samples were obtained from the ongoing ImmuneRACE study (first 160 participants) and from 1,254 subjects provided by 6 global collaborators. The investigation overall reported the following: The amount of clinical and demographic metadata varied by source and participant and was provided uncurated.

TCRbeta CDR3 regions were amplified from genomic DNA by means of the immunoSEQ Assay, a bias-controlled multiplex PCR. Concerning the study's data processing: Nucleated cell counts per sample were estimated from amplification of reference gene primers within the assay. To quantify the absolute abundance of each unique TCRbeta CDR3 rearrangement, sequence reads were collapsed and filtered. Productive Simpson clonality was computed per sample as the square root of Simpson's diversity index over productive rearrangements. What TCRdb holds here is the immuneACCESS table cut down to in-frame rearrangements. Part of the clones is not present; checked against another copy, under half of the missing clones reflect an unresolved V gene, and the others are unexplained. The V and J calls and the clone size are those of that table, but D and trimming were determined from the DNA. Here the sample has about 64,000 clones; around 89% occur a single time. The top ten clonotypes cover 10% of the sample.

This receptor was obtained from a woman aged 40 to 50 who had recovered from COVID-19. Sample: PBMCs or T cells enriched from blood (not recorded which). The chain is encoded by TRBV5-1 joined to TRBJ1-1; 7 nucleotides in the junction match TRBD1. DNA sequence: TGCGCCAGCAGCTTGGACAGGGGTGGAGGAACTGAAGCTTTCTTT. The translation is CASSLDRGGGTEAFF.